This TCR beta chain came from a study of blood T cell repertoires in COVID-19. Assay: immunoSEQ multiplex PCR; the TCRdb copy retains only in-frame clones and omits some. This sample has approximately 300,000 clones, with roughly 84% found just once. Sequencing was performed on peripheral blood. The TCR was taken from a human donor with COVID-19, enrolled during active disease. The donor label of this sample is uncertain.

The DNA of the CDR3 is TGTGCCAGCAGCTTACCTAGGACTAGCTTGTTCAATGAGCAGTTCTTC. Amino acids: CASSLPRTSLFNEQFF. The V gene is TRBV11-2, the J gene TRBJ2-1; 8 positions agree with TRBD2. The CDR3 totals 16 residues. V shed 2 bases, J shed 6 bases, and the junction held 9 bases outside the gene matches. Germline CDR1 and CDR2: SGHAT and FQNNGV.